This TCR beta chain is drawn from a study of control samples from healthy donors and cancer patients. Produced via immunoSEQ multiplex PCR; TCRdb's table is partial and in-frame only. This table has roughly 55,000 clones, around 95% appearing once. This CDR3 comprises 17 residues. CDR1 and CDR2 (germline): SGHRS, YFSETQ. The ends lost 4 bases at V and 2 bases at J; junction bases unmatched: 13. The rearrangement uses TRBV5-1 and TRBJ2-5; TRBD2 matches 8 bases. The sample was blood. This TCR was recovered from a woman between 18 and 29 years old in good health. The CDR3 region is CASSEFGRGGPQETQYF. CDR3 coding DNA: TGCGCCAGCAGCGAGTTCGGGCGCGGGGGGCCTCAAGAGACCCAGTACTTC.